This T cell receptor beta chain was recovered during a study of vaccination effects on CD4 cells after COVID-19. This clone appeared a few times. Its specificity is unknown. The ends were cut back, 10 bases at V and 1 base at J, with 13 bases in the middle. Per the germline V gene, CDR1 is WSHSY and CDR2 is SAAADI. This CDR3 contains 13 residues. Antigen-specific CD4+ T cells were first expanded with viral peptide pools by the ViraFEST assay and only then sequenced. A roughly 11-day culture period preceded the isolation of CD4+ T cells. Two-dose vaccination with either BNT162b2 or mRNA-1273 was given to the participants. People in the vaccine group had not been infected with SARS-CoV-2 before, and their nucleocapsid antibodies were negative. Libraries were prepared by immunoSEQ multiplex PCR; TCRdb keeps only in-frame clonotypes and omits some of them. In the table there are more than 60,000 clones, just under 75% of which are singletons.

The TCR was taken from a human donor who received a COVID-19 vaccine. The sample in question was CD4+ T cells from PBMCs cultured with HCoV-229E spike peptides, obtained after COVID-19 vaccination. The gene calls are TRBV10-2 and TRBJ1-1; D is unresolved. The CDR3 DNA reads TGCGCCACTTCCGGCACTTCGAACACTGAAGCTTTCTTT. Encoded protein: CATSGTSNTEAFF.